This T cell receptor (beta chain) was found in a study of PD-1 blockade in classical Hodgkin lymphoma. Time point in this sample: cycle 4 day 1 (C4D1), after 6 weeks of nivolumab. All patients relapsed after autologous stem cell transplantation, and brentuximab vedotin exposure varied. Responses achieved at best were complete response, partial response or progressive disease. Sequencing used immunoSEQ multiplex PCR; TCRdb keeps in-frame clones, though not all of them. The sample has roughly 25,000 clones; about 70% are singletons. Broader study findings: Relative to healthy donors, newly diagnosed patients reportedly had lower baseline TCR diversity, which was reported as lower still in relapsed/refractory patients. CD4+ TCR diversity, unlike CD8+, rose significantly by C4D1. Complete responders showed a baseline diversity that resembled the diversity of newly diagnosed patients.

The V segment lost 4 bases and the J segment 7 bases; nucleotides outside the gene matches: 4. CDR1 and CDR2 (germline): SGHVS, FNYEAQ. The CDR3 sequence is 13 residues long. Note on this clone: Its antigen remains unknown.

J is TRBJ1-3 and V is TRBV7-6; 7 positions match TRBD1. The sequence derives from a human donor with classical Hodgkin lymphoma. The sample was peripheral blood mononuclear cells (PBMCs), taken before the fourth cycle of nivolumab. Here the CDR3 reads CASSSGQANTIYF. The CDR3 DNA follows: TGTGCCAGCAGCTCCGGACAGGCCAACACCATATATTTT.